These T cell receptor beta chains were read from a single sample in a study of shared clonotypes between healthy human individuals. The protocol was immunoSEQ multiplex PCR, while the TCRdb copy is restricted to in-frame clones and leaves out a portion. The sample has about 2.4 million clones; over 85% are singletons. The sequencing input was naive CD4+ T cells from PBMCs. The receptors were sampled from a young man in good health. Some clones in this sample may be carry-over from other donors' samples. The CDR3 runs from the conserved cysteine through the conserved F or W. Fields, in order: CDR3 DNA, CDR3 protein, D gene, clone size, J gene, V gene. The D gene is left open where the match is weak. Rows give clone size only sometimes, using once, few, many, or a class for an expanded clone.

DNA: TGTGCCAGCAGTCCCCCGGGACAGGGTATAGAGTCCGACTACGAGCAGTACTTC
CDR3: CASSPPGQGIESDYEQYF
D: TRBD1
size: NA
J: TRBJ2-7
V: TRBV28

DNA: TGCGCCAGCAGCTTGGAAGGAAGAGTATACAATGAGCAGTTCTTC
CDR3: CASSLEGRVYNEQFF
D: NA
size: NA
J: TRBJ2-1
V: TRBV5-1

DNA: TGTGCCAGCTCACCACAGGGGGCCTCGGGAACTGAAGCTTTCTTT
CDR3: CASSPQGASGTEAFF
D: TRBD1
size: once
J: TRBJ1-1
V: TRBV18

DNA: TGCGCCAGCAGCCCTCGGACAGTTGGCGCTGAAGCTTTCTTT
CDR3: CASSPRTVGAEAFF
D: NA
size: few
J: TRBJ1-1
V: TRBV5-1

DNA: TGTGCCAGCAGCAGCTTCAGCAATCAGCCCCAGCATTTT
CDR3: CASSSFSNQPQHF
D: NA
size: NA
J: TRBJ1-5
V: TRBV7-8

DNA: TGTGCCAGCAATCCCAACCCTTCCTACAATGAGCAGTTCTTC
CDR3: CASNPNPSYNEQFF
D: NA
size: NA
J: TRBJ2-1
V: TRBV7-3

DNA: TGTGCCTGGAGTGTATATGCCTACACCCTCTCTGGGGCCAACGTCCTGACTTTC
CDR3: CAWSVYAYTLSGANVLTF
D: NA
size: NA
J: TRBJ2-6
V: TRBV30

DNA: TGTGCCAGTAGTAGCCTGGGGACTAGCGGGAGGGCCGGCGAGCAGTACTTC
CDR3: CASSSLGTSGRAGEQYF
D: TRBD2
size: NA
J: TRBJ2-7
V: TRBV19

DNA: TGCGCCAGCAGTTTCATGGTCCCGGGACTAGCGGGTCACTCCTACAATGAGCAGTTCTTC
CDR3: CASSFMVPGLAGHSYNEQFF
D: TRBD2
size: NA
J: TRBJ2-1
V: TRBV5-1

DNA: TGCGCCAGCAGCCAAGATCGTCTAGCGGTTCGAAAGTTCTTC
CDR3: CASSQDRLAVRKFF
D: TRBD2
size: NA
J: TRBJ2-1
V: TRBV4-1